The clone carrying this TCR beta chain turned up a few times. The germline CDR1 and CDR2 sequences are SEHNR and FQNEAQ (reference sequence). V gave up 4 bases and J gave up 8 bases; unmatched junction bases: 10. The CDR3 covers 14 residues. The entry originates in a study of blood T cell repertoires in COVID-19. Study background: PBMCs, B-cell-depleted T cells, or T cells provided the cDNA or gDNA that made up the material.

Authors' processing steps: Estimation of nucleated cell counts relied on the amplification of reference gene primers. Sequenced by immunoSEQ multiplex PCR; TCRdb stores in-frame clones only, minus some. The V and J calls and clone size were taken over from that table, and D and trimming were inferred from the DNA. The repertoire has more than 200,000 clones, 88% of them found once; the top ten carry about 6.7%. This sequence originates from a woman under 40 with COVID-19, enrolled during active disease. The chain carries TRBV7-9 and TRBJ1-1, with 7 bases that match TRBD1. The sequenced material came from peripheral blood. The CDR3 spells CASSWGQRGSEAFF. CDR3 sequence (DNA): TGTGCCAGCAGCTGGGGACAGAGGGGCTCCGAAGCTTTCTTT.